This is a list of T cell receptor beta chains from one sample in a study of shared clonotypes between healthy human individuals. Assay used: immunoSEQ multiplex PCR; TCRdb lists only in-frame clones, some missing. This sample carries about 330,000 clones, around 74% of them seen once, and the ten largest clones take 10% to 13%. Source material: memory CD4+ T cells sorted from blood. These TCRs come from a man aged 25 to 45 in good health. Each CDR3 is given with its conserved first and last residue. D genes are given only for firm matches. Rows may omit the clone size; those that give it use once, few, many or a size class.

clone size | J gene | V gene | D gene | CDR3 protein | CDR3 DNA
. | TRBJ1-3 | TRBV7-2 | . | CASSLGISGNTIYF | TGTGCCAGCAGCTTAGGGATTTCTGGAAACACCATATATTTT
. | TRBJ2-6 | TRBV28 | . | CASSLLMASSGANVLTF | TGTGCCAGCAGTTTATTAATGGCCTCCTCTGGGGCCAACGTCCTGACTTTC
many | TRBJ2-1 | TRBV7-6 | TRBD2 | CASSLAFGTSGSLNEQFF | TGTGCCAGCAGCTTAGCGTTTGGTACTAGCGGGAGTTTAAATGAGCAGTTCTTC
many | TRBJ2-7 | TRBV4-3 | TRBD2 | CASSQGASGTYEQYF | TGCGCCAGCAGCCAAGGGGCTAGCGGGACTTACGAGCAGTACTTC
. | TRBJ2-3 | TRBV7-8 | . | CASSPPLRLRSLGGTDTQYF | TGTGCCAGCAGCCCCCCATTGAGGTTGAGGAGCCTAGGGGGCACAGATACGCAGTATTTT
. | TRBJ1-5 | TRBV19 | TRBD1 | CASSTPTGRGIQPQHF | TGTGCCAGTAGTACCCCGACAGGGAGAGGGATTCAGCCCCAGCATTTT
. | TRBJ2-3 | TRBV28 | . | CASSPSGKSGLRTDTQYF | TGTGCCAGCAGTCCCTCGGGGAAGAGCGGGCTTCGCACAGATACGCAGTATTTT
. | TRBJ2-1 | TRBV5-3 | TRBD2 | CARSLAPKLRELYNEQFF | TGTGCCAGAAGCTTGGCTCCCAAATTGCGGGAGTTATACAATGAGCAGTTCTTC
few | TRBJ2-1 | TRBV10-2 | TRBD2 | CASKLAGGPYNEQFF | TGCGCCAGTAAATTAGCGGGAGGGCCCTACAATGAGCAGTTCTTC
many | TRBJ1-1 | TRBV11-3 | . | CASSLGGNTEAFF | TGTGCCAGCAGCTTAGGGGGGAACACTGAAGCTTTCTTT
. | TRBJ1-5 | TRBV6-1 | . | CASRDSSWVPQHF | TGTGCCAGCAGGGACAGCTCTTGGGTGCCCCAGCATTTT
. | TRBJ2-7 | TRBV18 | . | CASSPWTYSYEQYF | TGTGCCAGCTCACCTTGGACATATTCCTACGAGCAGTACTTC
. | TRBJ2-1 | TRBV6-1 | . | CASSERRSGEMDEQFF | TGTGCCAGCAGTGAAAGGCGGTCAGGGGAGATGGATGAGCAGTTCTTC
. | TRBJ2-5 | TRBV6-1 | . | CASSGQETQYF | TGTGCCAGCAGTGGGCAAGAGACCCAGTACTTC
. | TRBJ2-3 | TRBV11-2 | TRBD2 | CASSLDNGLASPDTQYF | TGTGCCAGCAGCTTAGATAATGGACTAGCATCGCCAGATACGCAGTATTTT
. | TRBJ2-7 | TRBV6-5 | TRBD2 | CASSYVRLAKPYEQYF | TGTGCCAGCAGTTACGTTCGACTAGCAAAACCTTACGAGCAGTACTTC
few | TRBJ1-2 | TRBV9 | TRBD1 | CASSVESGGYGYTF | TGTGCCAGCAGCGTAGAGTCAGGGGGATATGGCTACACCTTC
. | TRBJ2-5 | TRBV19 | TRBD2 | CASSRASGRAGETQYF | TGTGCCAGTAGTAGGGCTAGCGGGAGGGCCGGAGAGACCCAGTACTTC
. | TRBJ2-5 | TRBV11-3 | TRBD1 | CASSTQGVGTQYF | TGTGCCAGCAGCACCCAGGGGGTCGGGACCCAGTACTTC
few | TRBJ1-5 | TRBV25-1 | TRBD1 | CASSELTGGQPQHF | TGTGCCAGCAGTGAACTGACAGGGGGCCAGCCCCAGCATTTT
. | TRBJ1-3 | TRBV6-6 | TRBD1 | CASKSGTAIGNTIYF | TGTGCCAGCAAATCCGGGACAGCGATTGGAAACACCATATATTTT
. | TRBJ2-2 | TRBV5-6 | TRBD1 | CASSSPRQGGTGELFF | TGTGCCAGCAGCTCCCCAAGACAGGGCGGGACCGGGGAGCTGTTTTTT
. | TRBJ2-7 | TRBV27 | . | CASNGQGNYEQYF | TGTGCCAGCAATGGCCAGGGAAACTACGAGCAGTACTTC
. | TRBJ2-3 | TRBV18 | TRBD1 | CASSHGTGRTDTQYF | TGTGCCAGCTCACACGGGACAGGGAGGACAGATACGCAGTATTTT
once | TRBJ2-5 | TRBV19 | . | CASSNQGGEETQYF | TGTGCCAGTAGCAACCAAGGGGGAGAAGAGACCCAGTACTTC
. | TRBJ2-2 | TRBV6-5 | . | CASSSHSDGELFF | TGTGCCAGCAGTTCCCACTCCGACGGGGAGCTGTTTTTT
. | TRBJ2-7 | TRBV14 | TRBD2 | CASSPQGSGDYEQYF | TGTGCCAGCAGCCCACAGGGTAGCGGGGACTACGAGCAGTACTTC
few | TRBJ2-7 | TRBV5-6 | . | CASSFSGPSTDGQYF | TGTGCCAGCAGCTTCTCAGGCCCCAGCACCGACGGGCAGTACTTC
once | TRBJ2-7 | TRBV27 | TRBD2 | CASKGAGLAAGSYEQYF | TGTGCCAGCAAGGGTGCAGGATTAGCAGCGGGATCCTACGAGCAGTACTTC
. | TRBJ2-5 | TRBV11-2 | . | CASSFRRKYQETQYF | TGTGCCAGCAGCTTTCGGCGGAAGTACCAAGAGACCCAGTACTTC
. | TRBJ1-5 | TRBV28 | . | CASSPTTEGYQPQHF | TGTGCCAGCAGCCCGACCACGGAGGGCTATCAGCCCCAGCATTTT
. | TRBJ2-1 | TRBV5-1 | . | CASSLLGGTGEQFF | TGCGCCAGCAGCCTTTTGGGAGGTACGGGTGAGCAGTTCTTC
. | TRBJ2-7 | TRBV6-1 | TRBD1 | CASSVAGTGGKVSYEQYF | TGTGCCAGCAGTGTCGCGGGGACAGGCGGTAAGGTATCCTACGAGCAGTACTTC
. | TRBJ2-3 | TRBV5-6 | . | CASSPGHLSTDTQYF | TGTGCCAGCAGCCCGGGACACCTAAGCACAGATACGCAGTATTTT
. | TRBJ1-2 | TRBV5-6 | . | CASSLDKVRVNYGYTF | TGTGCCAGCAGCTTGGACAAAGTCAGGGTTAACTATGGCTACACCTTC
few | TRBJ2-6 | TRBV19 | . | CASSPQGANVLTF | TGTGCCAGTAGCCCCCAGGGGGCCAACGTCCTGACTTTC
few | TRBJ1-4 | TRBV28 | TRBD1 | CASSPPGQVLREKLFF | TGTGCCAGCAGTCCTCCGGGACAGGTCTTGAGGGAAAAACTGTTTTTT
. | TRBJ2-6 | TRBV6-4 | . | CASSDSRSGANVLTF | TGTGCCAGCAGTGACTCGAGGTCTGGGGCCAACGTCCTGACTTTC
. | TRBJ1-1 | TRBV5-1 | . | CASSLERVKTEAFF | TGCGCCAGCAGCTTGGAAAGGGTAAAGACTGAAGCTTTCTTT
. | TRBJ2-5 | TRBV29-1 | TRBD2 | CSVTRTSGQETQYF | TGCAGCGTCACTAGGACTAGCGGCCAAGAGACCCAGTACTTC
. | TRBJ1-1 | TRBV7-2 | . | CASSPSTGLGIMNTEAFF | TGTGCCAGCAGCCCCTCTACCGGTCTGGGGATAATGAACACTGAAGCTTTCTTT
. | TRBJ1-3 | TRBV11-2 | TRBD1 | CASSSTGQRLNTIYF | TGTGCCAGCAGCTCAACGGGACAGAGACTAAACACCATATATTTT
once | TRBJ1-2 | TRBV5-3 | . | CARSWTCQVGSGYTF | TGTGCCAGAAGCTGGACCTGTCAGGTTGGCAGCGGCTACACCTTC
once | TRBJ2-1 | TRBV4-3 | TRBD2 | CASSQDLAGFYNEQFF | TGCGCCAGCAGCCAAGACCTAGCGGGCTTCTACAATGAGCAGTTCTTC
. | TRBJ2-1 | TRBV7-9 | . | CASSLWPARDSAYYNEQFF | TGTGCCAGCAGCTTGTGGCCCGCGAGAGATAGCGCATACTACAATGAGCAGTTCTTC
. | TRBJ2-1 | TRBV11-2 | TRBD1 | CASSSTRQGGFYNEQFF | TGTGCCAGCAGCTCCACCCGACAGGGGGGTTTCTACAATGAGCAGTTCTTC
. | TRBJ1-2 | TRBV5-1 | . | CASSSEYDKANYGYTF | TGCGCCAGCAGCTCCGAATACGACAAAGCTAACTATGGCTACACCTTC
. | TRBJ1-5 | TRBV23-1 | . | CASSHERESSSNQPQHF | TGCGCCAGCAGTCACGAAAGGGAGTCAAGTAGCAATCAGCCCCAGCATTTT
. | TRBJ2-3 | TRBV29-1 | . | CSARTVDTDTQYF | TGCAGCGCCCGAACGGTCGACACAGATACGCAGTATTTT
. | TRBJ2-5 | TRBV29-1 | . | CSVALFAGETQYF | TGCAGCGTGGCCCTTTTTGCCGGGGAGACCCAGTACTTC
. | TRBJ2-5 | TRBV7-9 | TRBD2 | CASSLGLAGGETQYF | TGTGCCAGCAGCTTAGGACTAGCGGGAGGGGAGACCCAGTACTTC
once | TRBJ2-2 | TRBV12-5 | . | CASGLGMTGELFF | TGTGCTAGTGGTTTGGGCATGACCGGGGAGCTGTTTTTT